This T cell receptor (beta chain) was identified during a study of T cells in pancreatic ductal adenocarcinoma. The selected patients with pancreatic ductal adenocarcinoma had surgery but no neoadjuvant therapy. This clone was seen a single time. As yet, its antigen is unknown. The assay was immunoSEQ multiplex PCR, and TCRdb's table has in-frame clones only and misses some. This repertoire shows under 5,000 clones, 70% to 85% found once; its top ten account for roughly 8%. Study-level points and caveats: Results skew toward the minority of patients with early-stage disease.

The trim removed 4 bases at V and 6 bases at J, leaving 6 bases unmatched. From germline, CDR1 is SGHRS and CDR2 YFSETQ. The CDR3 is 14 residues long. The sample comprised pancreatic tumor tissue. The chain joins TRBV5-1 to TRBJ2-2; 7 positions agree with TRBD1. This TCR came from a human donor with pancreatic ductal adenocarcinoma. The donor label of this sample is uncertain. The CDR3 here is CASSMNRGSGELFF. CDR3 nucleotide sequence: TGCGCCAGCAGCATGAACAGGGGATCCGGGGAGCTGTTTTTT. The entire variable domain, with the rest obtained from reference TRBV5-1 and TRBJ2-2, is as follows: KAGVTQTPRYLIKTRGQQVTLSCSPISGHRSVSWYQQTPGQGLQFLFEYFSETQRNKGNFPGRFSGRQFSNSRSEMNVSTLELGDSALYLCASSMNRGSGELFFGEGSRLTVL.